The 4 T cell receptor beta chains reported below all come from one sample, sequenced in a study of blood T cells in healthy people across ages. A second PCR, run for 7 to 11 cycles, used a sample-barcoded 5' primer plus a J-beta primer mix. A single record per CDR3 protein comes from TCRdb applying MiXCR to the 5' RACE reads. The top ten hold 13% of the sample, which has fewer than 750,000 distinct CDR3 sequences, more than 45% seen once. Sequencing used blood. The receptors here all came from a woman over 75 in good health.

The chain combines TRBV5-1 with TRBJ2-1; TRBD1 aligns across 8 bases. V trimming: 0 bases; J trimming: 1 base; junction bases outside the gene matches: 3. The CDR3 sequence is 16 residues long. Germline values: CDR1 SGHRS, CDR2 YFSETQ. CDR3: CASSLAGTGSYNEQFF. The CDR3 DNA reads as TGCGCCAGCAGCTTGGCCGGGACAGGTTCCTACAATGAGCAGTTCTTC.

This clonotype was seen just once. CDR3 nucleotide sequence: TGCAGTGCTAGAGTGCCTCTAGCGACCTACGAGCAGTACTTC. Translation gives CSARVPLATYEQYF. The chain employs TRBV20-1 and TRBJ2-7, with a possible D match to TRBD2 (6 bases). Germline V gene data show CDR1 as DFQATT and CDR2 as SNEGSKA (reference sequence). This CDR3 comprises 14 residues. Trimming left V 1 base short and J 2 bases short, with 12 bases between.

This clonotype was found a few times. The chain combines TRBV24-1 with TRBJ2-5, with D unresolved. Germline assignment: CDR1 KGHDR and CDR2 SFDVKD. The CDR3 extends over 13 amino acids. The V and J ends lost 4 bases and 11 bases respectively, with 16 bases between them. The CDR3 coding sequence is TGTGCCACCAGTGACCCCCCGCTCAGTGAGCAGTACTTC. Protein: CATSDPPLSEQYF.

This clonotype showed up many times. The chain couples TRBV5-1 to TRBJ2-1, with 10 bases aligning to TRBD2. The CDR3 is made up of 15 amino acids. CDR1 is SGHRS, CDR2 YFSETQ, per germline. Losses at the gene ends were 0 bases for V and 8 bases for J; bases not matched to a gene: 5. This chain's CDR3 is CASSLESGGADEQFF. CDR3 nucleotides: TGCGCCAGCAGCTTGGAGAGCGGGGGGGCAGATGAGCAGTTCTTC.